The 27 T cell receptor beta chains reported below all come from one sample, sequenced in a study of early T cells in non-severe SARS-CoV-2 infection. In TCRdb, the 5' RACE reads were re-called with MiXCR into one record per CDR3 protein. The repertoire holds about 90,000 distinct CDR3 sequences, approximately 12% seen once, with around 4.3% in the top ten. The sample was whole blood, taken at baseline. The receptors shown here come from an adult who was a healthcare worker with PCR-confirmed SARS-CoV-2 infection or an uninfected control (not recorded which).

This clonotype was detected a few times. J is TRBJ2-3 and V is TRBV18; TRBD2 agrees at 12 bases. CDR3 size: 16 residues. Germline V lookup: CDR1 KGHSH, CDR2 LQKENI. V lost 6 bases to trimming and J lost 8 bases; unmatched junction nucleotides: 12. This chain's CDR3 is CASSPKTSGRRGTQYF. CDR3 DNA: TGTGCCAGCTCCCCGAAGACTAGCGGGAGAAGGGGTACGCAGTATTTT.

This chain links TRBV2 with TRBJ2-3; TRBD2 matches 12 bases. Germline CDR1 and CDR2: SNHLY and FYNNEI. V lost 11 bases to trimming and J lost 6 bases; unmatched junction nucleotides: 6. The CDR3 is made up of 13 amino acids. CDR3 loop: CARTSGRRDTQYF. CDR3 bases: TGTGCCCGCACTAGCGGGAGGAGGGATACGCAGTATTTT.

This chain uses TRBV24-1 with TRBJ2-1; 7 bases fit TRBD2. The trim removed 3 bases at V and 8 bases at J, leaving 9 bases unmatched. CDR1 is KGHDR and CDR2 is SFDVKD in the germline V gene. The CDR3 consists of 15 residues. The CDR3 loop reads CATSDPATSIDEQFF. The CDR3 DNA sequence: TGTGCCACCAGTGATCCCGCGACTAGCATCGATGAGCAGTTCTTC.

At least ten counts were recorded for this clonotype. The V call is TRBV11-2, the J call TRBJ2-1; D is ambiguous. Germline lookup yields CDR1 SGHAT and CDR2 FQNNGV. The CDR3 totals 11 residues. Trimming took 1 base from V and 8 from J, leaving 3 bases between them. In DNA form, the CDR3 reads TGTGCCAGCAGCTTAGCGTATGAGCAGTTCTTC. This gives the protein CASSLAYEQFF.

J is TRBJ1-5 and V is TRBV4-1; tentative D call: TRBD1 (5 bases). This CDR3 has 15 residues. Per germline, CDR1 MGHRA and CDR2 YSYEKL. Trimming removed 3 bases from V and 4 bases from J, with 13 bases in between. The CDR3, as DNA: TGCGCCAGCAGCCAGCAGGGATTACGGAATCAGCCCCAGCATTTT. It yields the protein CASSQQGLRNQPQHF.

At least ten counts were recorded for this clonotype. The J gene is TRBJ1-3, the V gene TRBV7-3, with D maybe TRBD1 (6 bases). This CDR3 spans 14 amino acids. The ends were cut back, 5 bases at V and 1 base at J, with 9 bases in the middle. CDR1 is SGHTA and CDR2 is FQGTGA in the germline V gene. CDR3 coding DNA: TGTGCCAGCAGCATAGGGGGTTCTGGAAACACCATATATTTT. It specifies CASSIGGSGNTIYF.

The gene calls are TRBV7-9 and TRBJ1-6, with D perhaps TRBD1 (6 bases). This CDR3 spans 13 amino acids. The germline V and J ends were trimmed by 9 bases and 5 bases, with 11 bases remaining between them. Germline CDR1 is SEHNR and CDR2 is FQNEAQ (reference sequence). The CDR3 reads CARPDRNNSPLHF. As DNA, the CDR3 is TGTGCCAGACCGGACAGAAATAATTCACCCCTCCACTTT.

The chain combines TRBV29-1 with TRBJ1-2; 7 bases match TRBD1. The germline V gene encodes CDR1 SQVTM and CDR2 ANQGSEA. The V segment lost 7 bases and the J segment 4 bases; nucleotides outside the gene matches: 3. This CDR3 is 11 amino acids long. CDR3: CSGGTVYGYTF. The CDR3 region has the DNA TGCAGCGGGGGGACAGTCTATGGCTACACCTTC.

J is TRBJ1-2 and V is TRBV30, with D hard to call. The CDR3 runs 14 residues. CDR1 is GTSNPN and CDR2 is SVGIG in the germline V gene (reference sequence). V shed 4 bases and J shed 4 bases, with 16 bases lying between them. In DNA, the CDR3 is TGTGCCTGGACCGAGGACTTCCGCGGCTATGGCTACACCTTC. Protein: CAWTEDFRGYGYTF.

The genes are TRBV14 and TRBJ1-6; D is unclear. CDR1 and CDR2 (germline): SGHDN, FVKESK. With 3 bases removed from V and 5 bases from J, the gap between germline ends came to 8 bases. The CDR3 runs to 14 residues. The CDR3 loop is CASSHVGNNSPLHF. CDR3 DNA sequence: TGTGCCAGCAGCCATGTGGGGAATAATTCACCCCTCCACTTT.

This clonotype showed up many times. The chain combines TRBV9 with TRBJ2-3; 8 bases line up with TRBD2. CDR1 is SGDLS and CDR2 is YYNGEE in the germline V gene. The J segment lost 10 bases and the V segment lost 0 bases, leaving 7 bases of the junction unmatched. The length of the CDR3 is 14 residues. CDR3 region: CASSVDPASGPQYF. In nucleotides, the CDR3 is TGTGCCAGCAGCGTAGATCCGGCTAGCGGGCCGCAGTATTTT.

CDR3 amino acids: CASSFYGHSMNTEAFF. CDR3 coding DNA: TGTGCCAGCAGTTTTTATGGACATAGCATGAACACTGAAGCTTTCTTT. The chain is built from TRBV12-3 or TRBV12-4 and TRBJ1-1; TRBD1 might be the D (5 bases). V was pared by 3 bases and J by 0 bases, with 14 bases between. This CDR3 region has 16 residues.

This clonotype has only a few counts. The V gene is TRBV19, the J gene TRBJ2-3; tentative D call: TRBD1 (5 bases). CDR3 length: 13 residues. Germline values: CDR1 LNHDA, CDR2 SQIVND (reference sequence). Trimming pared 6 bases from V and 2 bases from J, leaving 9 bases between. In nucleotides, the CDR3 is TGTGCCAGTAGCTGGGGCTCCACAGATACGCAGTATTTT. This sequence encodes CASSWGSTDTQYF.

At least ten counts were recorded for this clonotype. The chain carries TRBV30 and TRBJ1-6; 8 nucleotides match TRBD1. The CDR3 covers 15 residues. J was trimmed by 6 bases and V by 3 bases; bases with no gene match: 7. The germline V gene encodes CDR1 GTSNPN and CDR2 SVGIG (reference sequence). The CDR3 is CAWRSSGQVNSPLHF. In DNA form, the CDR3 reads TGTGCCTGGAGAAGCTCGGGACAGGTTAATTCACCCCTCCACTTT.

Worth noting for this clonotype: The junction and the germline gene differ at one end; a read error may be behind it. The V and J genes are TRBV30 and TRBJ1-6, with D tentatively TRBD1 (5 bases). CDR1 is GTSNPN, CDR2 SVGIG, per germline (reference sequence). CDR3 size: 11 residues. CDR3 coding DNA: TGTGCCTCCGGAGAAACGCCAGGGTCCTCCTTT. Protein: CASGETPGSSF.

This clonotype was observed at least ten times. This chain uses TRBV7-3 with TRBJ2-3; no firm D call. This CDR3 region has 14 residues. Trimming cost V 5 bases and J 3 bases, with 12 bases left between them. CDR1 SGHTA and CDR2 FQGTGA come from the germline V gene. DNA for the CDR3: TGTGCCAGCAGCCGTACTGGCAAGACAGATACGCAGTATTTT. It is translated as CASSRTGKTDTQYF.

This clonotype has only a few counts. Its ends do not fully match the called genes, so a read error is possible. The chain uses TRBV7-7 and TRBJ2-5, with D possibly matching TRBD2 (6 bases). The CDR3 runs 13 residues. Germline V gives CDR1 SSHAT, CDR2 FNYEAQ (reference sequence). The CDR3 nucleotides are TGTGCTAGCAGCTCCCGGGAGCAAGAGACCCAGTACTTC. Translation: CASSSREQETQYF. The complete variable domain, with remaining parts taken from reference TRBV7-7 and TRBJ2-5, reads GAGVSQSPRYKVTKRGQDVTLRCDPISSHATLYWYQQALGQGPEFLTYFNYEAQPDKSGLPSDRFSAERPEGSISTLTIQRTEQRDSAMYRCASSSREQETQYFGPGTRLLVL.

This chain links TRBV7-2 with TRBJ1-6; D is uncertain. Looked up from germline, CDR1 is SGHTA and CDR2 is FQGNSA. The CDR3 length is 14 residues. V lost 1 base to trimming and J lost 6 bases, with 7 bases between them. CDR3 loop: CASSLVQPNSPLHF. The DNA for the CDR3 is TGTGCCAGCAGCTTAGTACAGCCTAATTCACCCCTCCACTTT.

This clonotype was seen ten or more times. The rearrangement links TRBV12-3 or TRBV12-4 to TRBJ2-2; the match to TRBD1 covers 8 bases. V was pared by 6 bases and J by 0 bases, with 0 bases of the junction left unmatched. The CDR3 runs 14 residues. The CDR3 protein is CASRGQANTGELFF. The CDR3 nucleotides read TGTGCCAGCAGGGGACAGGCGAACACCGGGGAGCTGTTTTTT.

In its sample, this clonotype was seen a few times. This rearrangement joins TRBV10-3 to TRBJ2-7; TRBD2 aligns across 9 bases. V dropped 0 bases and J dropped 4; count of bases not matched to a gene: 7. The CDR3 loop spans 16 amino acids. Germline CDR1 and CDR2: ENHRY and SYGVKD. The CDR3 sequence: CAISESSTSGHYEQYF. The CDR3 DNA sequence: TGTGCCATCAGTGAGTCGAGTACTAGCGGGCATTACGAGCAGTACTTC.

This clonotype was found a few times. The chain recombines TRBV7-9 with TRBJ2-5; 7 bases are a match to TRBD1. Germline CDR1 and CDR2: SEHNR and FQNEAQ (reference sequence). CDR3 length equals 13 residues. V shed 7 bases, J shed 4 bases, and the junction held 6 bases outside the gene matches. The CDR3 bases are TGTGCCAGCACCCCCCGACAGGGAGAGACCCAGTACTTC. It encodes CASTPRQGETQYF.

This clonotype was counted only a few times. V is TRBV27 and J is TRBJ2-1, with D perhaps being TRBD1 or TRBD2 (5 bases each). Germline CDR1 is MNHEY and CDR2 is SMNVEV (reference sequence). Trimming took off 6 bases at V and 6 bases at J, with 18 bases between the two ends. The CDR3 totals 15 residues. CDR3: CASSYRDPPRNEQFF. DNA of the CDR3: TGTGCCAGCAGCTACCGGGACCCACCCCGCAATGAGCAGTTCTTC.

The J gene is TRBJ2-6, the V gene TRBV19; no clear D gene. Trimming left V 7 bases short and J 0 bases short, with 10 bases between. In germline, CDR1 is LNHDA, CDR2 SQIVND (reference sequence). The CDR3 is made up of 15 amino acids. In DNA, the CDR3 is TGTGCCAGTAAGGACCGAAACTCTGGGGCCAACGTCCTGACTTTC. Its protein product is CASKDRNSGANVLTF.

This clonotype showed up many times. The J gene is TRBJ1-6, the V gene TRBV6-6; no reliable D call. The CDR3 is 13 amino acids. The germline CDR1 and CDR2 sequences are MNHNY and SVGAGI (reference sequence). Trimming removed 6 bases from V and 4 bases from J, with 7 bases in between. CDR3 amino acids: CASRAGYNSPLHF. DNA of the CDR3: TGTGCCAGCAGGGCGGGGTATAATTCACCCCTCCACTTT.

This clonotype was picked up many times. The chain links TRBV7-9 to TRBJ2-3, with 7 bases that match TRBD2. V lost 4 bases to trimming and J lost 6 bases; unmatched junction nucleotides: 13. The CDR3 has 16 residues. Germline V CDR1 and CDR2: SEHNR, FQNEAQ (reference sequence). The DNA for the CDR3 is TGTGCCAGCAGCTCCGGCGGGGGACCCCTGGGGGATACGCAGTATTTT. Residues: CASSSGGGPLGDTQYF.

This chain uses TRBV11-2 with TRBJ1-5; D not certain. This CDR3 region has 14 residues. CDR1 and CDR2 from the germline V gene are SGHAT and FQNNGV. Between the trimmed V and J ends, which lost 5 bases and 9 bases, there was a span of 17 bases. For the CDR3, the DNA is TGTGCCAGCAGCCGGGAGGGCCCCTGGGGGCCCCAGCATTTT. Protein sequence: CASSREGPWGPQHF.

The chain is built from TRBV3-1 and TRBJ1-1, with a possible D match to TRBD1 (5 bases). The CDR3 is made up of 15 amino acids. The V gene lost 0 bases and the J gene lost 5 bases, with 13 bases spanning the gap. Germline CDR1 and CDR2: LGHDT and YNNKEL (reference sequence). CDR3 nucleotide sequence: TGTGCCAGCAGCCAAGATCCCCCAGGGAAGACTGAAGCTTTCTTT. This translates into CASSQDPPGKTEAFF.